This T cell receptor (beta chain) was recovered during a study of cytotoxic CD8 clonotypes in ibrutinib-treated CLL. On this clone: Antigen specificity is unknown.

Profiling relied on immunoSEQ multiplex PCR, and the TCRdb table lists in-frame clones only, not all of them. The profile shows about 63,000 clones, around 52% of them singletons. Study conclusions and caveats: Baseline-level clonality went beyond age-matched healthy donors and moved in step with circulating CD8+ T-cell counts.

Germline lookup yields CDR1 MNHEY and CDR2 SVGAGI. The CDR3 runs 13 residues. V was clipped by 6 bases and J by 1 base, with 9 bases between them. This clonotype originated in a human donor with chronic lymphocytic leukemia. This specimen consisted of PBMCs, obtained after 12 months of ibrutinib treatment. The rearrangement uses TRBV6-5 and TRBJ1-1; no clear D gene. The CDR3 sequence: CASSHTANTEAFF. CDR3 DNA sequence: TGTGCCAGCAGCCACACAGCGAACACTGAAGCTTTCTTT.